These 8 T cell receptor beta chains share one sample of origin, sequenced in a study of OX40 agonist ivuxolimab in advanced cancers. Here immunoSEQ multiplex PCR was the method, and the copy in TCRdb shows in-frame clones only, minus some. The sample lists 25,000 to 40,000 clones, 85% to 95% occurring once. The material sequenced was CD4+ or CD8+ T cells sorted from blood, taken in a trial of the OX40 agonist ivuxolimab. These receptors were obtained from an adult with an advanced solid tumor such as melanoma, head and neck, liver or kidney cancer.

The chain joins TRBV28 to TRBJ1-5; no clear D gene. The V gene lost 5 bases and the J gene lost 9 bases, with 14 bases spanning the gap. In germline, CDR1 is MDHEN, CDR2 SYDVKM. This CDR3 contains 13 residues. The CDR3 region is CASSLGTRAPQHF. The CDR3 region has the DNA TGTGCCAGCAGTCTAGGAACTCGGGCGCCCCAGCATTTT.

The J gene is TRBJ2-3, the V gene TRBV6-6, with D perhaps TRBD1 (6 bases). This CDR3 comprises 16 residues. Trimming stripped 1 base from V and 2 bases from J, with 13 bases between. Per germline, CDR1 MNHNY and CDR2 SVGAGI (reference sequence). The CDR3 DNA sequence: TGTGCCAGCAGTTACTTCTCAACAGGGTTCACAGATACGCAGTATTTT. Translated: CASSYFSTGFTDTQYF.

This clone was observed a handful of times. The J gene is TRBJ2-1, the V gene TRBV27, with TRBD2 matching over 10 bases. Trimming took 0 bases from V and 7 from J; bases not matched to a gene: 6. In germline, CDR1 is MNHEY, CDR2 SMNVEV (reference sequence). This CDR3 has 16 amino acids. CDR3 region: CASSLSSGRAWNEQFF. In nucleotides, the CDR3 is TGTGCCAGCAGTTTATCCAGCGGGAGGGCCTGGAATGAGCAGTTCTTC.

This clone was detected only once. This sequence joins TRBV7-9 and TRBJ2-5; no reliable D call. CDR1 SEHNR and CDR2 FQNEAQ come from the germline V gene (reference sequence). The CDR3 runs 14 residues. V was shortened by 6 bases and J by 3 bases, with 14 bases between the two germline ends. The CDR3 spells CASSDSWAEETQYF. The DNA for the CDR3 is TGTGCCAGCAGTGACTCCTGGGCTGAAGAGACCCAGTACTTC.

The sample holds one count of this clone. This rearrangement joins TRBV28 to TRBJ2-3; weak D call: TRBD2 (6 bases). V was cut by 4 bases and J by 1 base, with 15 bases left in between. There are 16 residues in the CDR3. Per germline, CDR1 MDHEN and CDR2 SYDVKM. CDR3 residues: CASSSVAEERTDTQYF. The CDR3 coding sequence is TGTGCCAGCAGTTCCGTAGCGGAGGAACGCACAGATACGCAGTATTTT.

This clone came up once. The rearrangement links TRBV27 to TRBJ2-5, with D unclear. Trimming shortened V by 3 bases and J by 3 bases, and 11 bases separated the two germline ends. Germline V gene data show CDR1 as MNHEY and CDR2 as SMNVEV (reference sequence). The CDR3 is made up of 14 amino acids. The CDR3 loop reads CASSLASGKETQYF. CDR3 bases: TGTGCCAGCAGTTTGGCTAGTGGGAAAGAGACCCAGTACTTC.

The gene calls are TRBV7-9 and TRBJ2-7; 10 nucleotides match TRBD1. Losses at the gene ends were 3 bases for V and 5 bases for J; bases not matched to a gene: 10. From germline, CDR1 is SEHNR and CDR2 FQNEAQ (reference sequence). This CDR3 is built from 16 residues. CDR3 bases: TGTGCCAGCAGCTTTTCCATTGGGACAGGGGTCGACGAGCAGTACTTC. Encoded protein: CASSFSIGTGVDEQYF.

This clone was seen a single time. The chain joins TRBV19 to TRBJ1-4; no firm D call. Between the trimmed V and J ends, which lost 5 bases and 8 bases, there was a span of 9 bases. CDR3 length equals 12 residues. Germline V gives CDR1 LNHDA, CDR2 SQIVND (reference sequence). The chain's CDR3 is CASSADGEKLFF. The CDR3 coding sequence is TGTGCCAGTAGTGCGGACGGGGAAAAACTGTTTTTT.